This entry concerns a single TCR beta chain. Its antigen is as yet unknown. It may be a read error: a sequence one base away is much more abundant. This table comes from immunoSEQ multiplex PCR, and its TCRdb copy is limited to in-frame clones, with some not included. The sample lists around 2,100,000 clones, around 96% occurring once. This record belongs to a study of shared clonotypes between healthy human individuals. Whole-study results and caveats: An expected dependence of interdonor clonotype sharing on sequencing depth was noted. Non-shared clonotypes displayed generation probabilities falling below those of clonotypes present in all four donors.

Naive CD8 populations comprised CD45RO-negative cells positively selected for CCR7, excluding terminally differentiated effector memory CD45RA+ cells. HIV-negative, healthy adults without recent acute infections or vaccinations were the donors. The sequencing sample was made of naive CD8+ T cells sorted from blood. The receptor comes from a man aged 18 to 29 in good health.

The CDR3 DNA sequence: TGTGCCAGCACCTTGGGGGACACTGAAGCTTTCTTT. Encoded protein: CASTLGDTEAFF. The chain has TRBV28 and TRBJ1-1; D possibly corresponds to TRBD1 (5 bases). The ends were cut back, 7 bases at V and 3 bases at J, with 9 bases in the middle. The CDR3 is 12 amino acids. Germline assignment: CDR1 MDHEN and CDR2 SYDVKM. The entire variable domain, with the rest obtained from reference TRBV28 and TRBJ1-1, is as follows: DVKVTQSSRYLVKRTGEKVFLECVQDMDHENMFWYRQDPGLGLRLIYFSYDVKMKEKGDIPEGYSVSREKKERFSLILESASTNQTSMYLCASTLGDTEAFFGQGTRLTVV.